A single TCR beta chain is shown here with its context. What it recognizes is unknown. With V trimmed by 2 bases and J by 6 bases, 4 bases remained unmatched. The CDR3 has 13 amino acids. Germline V lookup: CDR1 MNHEY, CDR2 SMNVEV (reference sequence). CD45RO-negative, CCR7-positively selected cells formed the naive CD8 fraction, excluding terminally differentiated effector memory CD45RA+ cells. Healthy and HIV-negative, the adult donors had no recent acute infections or vaccinations. This specimen comes from a study of shared clonotypes between healthy human individuals. Study-level results: Naive subsets tended to show greater estimated richness than memory subsets. Naive CD4 clonotype sharing across several donors was 4% to 5.5%.

The repertoire was sequenced with immunoSEQ multiplex PCR; TCRdb's copy has only in-frame clones and lacks some. Of under 850,000 clones in the sample, over 90% were seen once. The receptor comes from a man aged 30-40 years in good health. The chain combines TRBV27 with TRBJ2-7; 7 bases map to TRBD1. The sequencing input was naive CD8+ T cells sorted from blood. CDR3: CASSLARGTEQYF. Written as DNA, the CDR3 is TGTGCCAGCAGTTTAGCCAGGGGGACCGAGCAGTACTTC.